The rows below give T cell receptor beta chains drawn from one sample of a study of blood T cell repertoires in COVID-19. Repertoires were generated with immunoSEQ multiplex PCR, while TCRdb's copy carries only in-frame clones and drops some. The sample lists a few hundred thousand clones; around 88% were seen once. Specimen: peripheral blood. Receptor source: a woman under 40 with COVID-19, enrolled during active disease. Each CDR3 is given with its conserved first and last residue. The D gene is left open where the match is weak. The size entry is marked missing in some rows and otherwise reads once, few, many or a size class.

TRBV12-3/TRBV12-4	.	TRBJ1-2	TRBD1	CASSRDSYYGYTF	TGTGCCAGCAGTCGGGACAGTTACTATGGCTACACCTTC
TRBV28	once	TRBJ2-1	TRBD2	CASSTSGGGSSYNEQFF	TGTGCCAGCAGCACTAGCGGGGGGGGAAGCTCCTACAATGAGCAGTTCTTC
TRBV11-2	once	TRBJ1-4	TRBD1	CASSLADRGFTTNEKLFF	TGTGCCAGCAGCTTAGCAGACAGGGGTTTTACAACTAATGAAAAACTGTTTTTT
TRBV29-1	.	TRBJ2-2	.	CSVGQEATGELFF	TGCAGCGTTGGGCAGGAAGCCACCGGGGAGCTGTTTTTT
TRBV19	.	TRBJ1-6	.	CASSDRNNSPLHF	TGTGCCAGTTCCGACAGAAATAATTCACCCCTCCACTTT
TRBV6-6	.	TRBJ2-3	TRBD2	CASSRVSPLAGGPHTDTQYF	TGTGCCAGCAGCCGCGTCAGCCCGCTAGCGGGGGGGCCGCACACAGATACGCAGTATTTT
TRBV6-2/TRBV6-3	.	TRBJ1-1	TRBD1	CASSYLRTGEAFF	TGTGCCAGCAGTTACCTTCGGACAGGTGAAGCTTTCTTT
TRBV7-9	few	TRBJ1-6	TRBD1	CASSLARTGDSPLHF	TGTGCCAGCAGCTTAGCTAGGACAGGGGATTCACCCCTCCACTTT
TRBV4-1	.	TRBJ1-2	.	CASSHLRWTDSLNYGYTF	TGCGCCAGCAGCCATCTTCGCTGGACAGATTCTCTTAACTATGGCTACACCTTC
TRBV6-5	.	TRBJ1-4	.	CASSYDRSNEKLFF	TGTGCCAGCAGTTACGACAGGAGTAATGAAAAACTGTTTTTT
TRBV4-1	.	TRBJ2-7	.	CASSQDPGGGEQYF	TGCGCCAGCAGCCAAGATCCGGGGGGCGGCGAGCAGTACTTC
TRBV5-1	.	TRBJ2-5	TRBD2	CASSLGGLAETQYF	TGCGCCAGCAGCTTGGGGGGACTAGCAGAGACCCAGTACTTC
TRBV7-2	few	TRBJ1-5	TRBD1	CASSLRQGLSQPQHF	TGTGCCAGCAGCTTAAGACAGGGGCTGAGTCAGCCCCAGCATTTT
TRBV9	.	TRBJ2-3	TRBD2	CASSEGSGVTDTQYF	TGTGCCAGCAGCGAGGGTAGCGGGGTCACAGATACGCAGTATTTT
TRBV15	.	TRBJ2-7	.	CATSRPDSYEQYF	TGTGCCACCAGCAGACCTGACAGCTACGAGCAGTACTTC
TRBV19	.	TRBJ2-2	TRBD1	CASIWGQGYAGELFF	TGTGCCAGTATTTGGGGACAGGGTTACGCCGGGGAGCTGTTTTTT
TRBV28	.	TRBJ2-4	.	CASSLSDIQYF	TGTGCCAGCAGTCTATCGGACATTCAGTACTTC